This T cell receptor beta chain was sequenced during a study of blood T cell repertoires in COVID-19. As for the study in general: COVID-19 samples collected from the United States, Italy and Spain covered acute and convalescent phases.

Authors' methods: The assay estimated nucleated cells by amplifying reference gene primers. This table comes from immunoSEQ multiplex PCR, and its TCRdb copy is limited to in-frame clones, with some not included. V, J and clone size are taken as reported in that table, and D and trimming were inferred from the DNA itself. Counted here are roughly 180,000 clones, roughly 84% occurring once; the ten biggest clones make up over 9.5%. The CDR3 has 15 residues. Germline loops: CDR1 MDHEN, CDR2 SYDVKM. V gave up 2 bases and J gave up 3 bases, with 13 bases separating them. Sample: peripheral blood. The source of this sequence is a woman aged 80 or older with active or convalescent COVID-19. This chain connects TRBV28 to TRBJ1-1, with D possibly matching TRBD1 (6 bases). The CDR3 coding sequence is TGTGCCAGCAGTTTAGACGCAGGGGAGTACACTGAAGCTTTCTTT. Translation gives CASSLDAGEYTEAFF.